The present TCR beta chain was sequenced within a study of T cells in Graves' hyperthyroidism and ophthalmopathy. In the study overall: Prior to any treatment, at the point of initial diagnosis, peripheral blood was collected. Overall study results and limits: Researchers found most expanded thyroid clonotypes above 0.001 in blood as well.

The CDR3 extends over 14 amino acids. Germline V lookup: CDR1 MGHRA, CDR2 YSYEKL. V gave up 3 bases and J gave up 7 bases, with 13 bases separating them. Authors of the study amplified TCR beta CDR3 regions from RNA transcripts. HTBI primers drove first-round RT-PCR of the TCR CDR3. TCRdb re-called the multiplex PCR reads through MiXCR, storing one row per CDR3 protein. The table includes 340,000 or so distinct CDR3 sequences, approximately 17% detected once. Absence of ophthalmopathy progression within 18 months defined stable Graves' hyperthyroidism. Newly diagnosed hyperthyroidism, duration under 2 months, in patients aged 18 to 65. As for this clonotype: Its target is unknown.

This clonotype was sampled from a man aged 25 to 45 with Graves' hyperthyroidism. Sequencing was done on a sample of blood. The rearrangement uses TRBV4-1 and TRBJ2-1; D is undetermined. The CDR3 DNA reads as TGCGCCAGCAGCCATATCTCCGTCGGGAATGAGCAGTTCTTC. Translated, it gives CASSHISVGNEQFF.